A single T cell receptor beta chain is shown here with its context. The antigen remains unidentified. The sample belongs to a study of T-cell memory formation after mild COVID-19. Study in general: There were largely donor-specific TCR clusters. General study points: Researchers found some responding clones in pre-infection memory, a sign that cross-reactive memory joined. The study found balanced CD4/CD8 in clones contracting day 15 to 85 and a CD4+ lean in later expanders. Mainly CM and EM harbored the contracting CD4+ clones; mainly EMRA harbored the CD8+ ones.

V was clipped by 7 bases and J by 0 bases, with 24 bases between them. CDR3 size: 19 residues. Germline lookup yields CDR1 MNHEY and CDR2 SVGEGT. Using its own MiXCR run on the 5' RACE reads, TCRdb lists one record per CDR3 protein. Of 65,000 to 90,000 distinct CDR3 sequences in the sample, approximately 15% were seen once. The receptor was derived from an adult woman who had mild COVID-19 (a few samples of this study predate the infection). Cell type and time point are not known. The chain uses TRBV6-2 or TRBV6-3 and TRBJ2-2, with a tentative D call TRBD2 (6 bases). The sample taken for sequencing was PBMCs or a T cell subset sorted from them (not recorded which). In nucleotides, the CDR3 is TGTGCCAGCAAGGACCTGATAGCGGAACCAAACTCGAACACCGGGGAGCTGTTTTTT. It encodes CASKDLIAEPNSNTGELFF.